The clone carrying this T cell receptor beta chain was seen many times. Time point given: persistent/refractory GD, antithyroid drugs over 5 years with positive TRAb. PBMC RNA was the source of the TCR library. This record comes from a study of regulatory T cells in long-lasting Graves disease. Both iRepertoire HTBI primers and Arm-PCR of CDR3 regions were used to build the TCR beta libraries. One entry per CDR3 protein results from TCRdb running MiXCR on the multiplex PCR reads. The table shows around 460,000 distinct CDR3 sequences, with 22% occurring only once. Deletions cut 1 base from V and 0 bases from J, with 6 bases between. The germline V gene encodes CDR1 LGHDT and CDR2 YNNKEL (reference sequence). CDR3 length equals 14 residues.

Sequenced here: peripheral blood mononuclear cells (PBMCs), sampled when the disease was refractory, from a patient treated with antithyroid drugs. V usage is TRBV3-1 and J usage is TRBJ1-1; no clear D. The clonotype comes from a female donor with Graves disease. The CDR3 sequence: CASSQAELNTEAFF. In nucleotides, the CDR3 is TGTGCCAGCAGCCAAGCAGAGTTGAACACTGAAGCTTTCTTT.